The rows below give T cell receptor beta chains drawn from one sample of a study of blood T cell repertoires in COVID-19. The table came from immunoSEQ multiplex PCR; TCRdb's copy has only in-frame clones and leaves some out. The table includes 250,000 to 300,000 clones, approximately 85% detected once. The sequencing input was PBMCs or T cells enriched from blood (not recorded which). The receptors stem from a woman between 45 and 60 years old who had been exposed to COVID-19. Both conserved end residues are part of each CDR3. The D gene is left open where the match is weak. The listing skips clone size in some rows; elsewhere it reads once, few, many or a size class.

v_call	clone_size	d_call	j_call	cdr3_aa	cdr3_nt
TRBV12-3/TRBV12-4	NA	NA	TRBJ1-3	CASKETDGNTIYF	TGTGCCAGCAAAGAAACAGATGGAAACACCATATATTTT
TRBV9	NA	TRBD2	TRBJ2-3	CASSARDGGGRSTDTQYF	TGTGCCAGCAGCGCGCGAGATGGCGGGGGGCGAAGCACAGATACGCAGTATTTT
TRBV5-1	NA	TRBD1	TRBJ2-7	CASSLGQGEQYF	TGCGCCAGCAGCTTGGGGCAGGGGGAACAGTACTTC
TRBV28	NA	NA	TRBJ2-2	CASRKGGVGELFF	TGTGCCAGCAGGAAAGGGGGGGTCGGGGAGCTGTTTTTT
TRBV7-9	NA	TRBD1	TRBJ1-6	CASSHPPRDRALPLHF	TGTGCCAGCAGCCATCCGCCCCGGGACAGGGCTTTGCCCCTCCACTTT
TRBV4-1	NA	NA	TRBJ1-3	CASSSTDWLGNTIYF	TGCGCCAGCAGCTCGACCGACTGGCTGGGAAACACCATATATTTT
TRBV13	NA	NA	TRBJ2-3	CASSLSGKATQYF	TGTGCCAGCAGTCTGTCCGGTAAAGCTACGCAGTATTTT
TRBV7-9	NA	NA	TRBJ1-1	CASTPTGSGTEAFF	TGTGCCAGCACCCCGACGGGATCTGGGACTGAAGCTTTCTTT
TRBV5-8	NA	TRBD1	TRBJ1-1	CANLLGTGNSEAFF	TGTGCCAACCTACTAGGGACAGGCAATAGTGAAGCTTTCTTT
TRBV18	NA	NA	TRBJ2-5	CASSPRTAVQETQYF	TGTGCCAGCTCACCGAGGACTGCCGTCCAAGAGACCCAGTACTTC
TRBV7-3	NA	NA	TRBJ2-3	CASSSSLAQFPFGSTDTQYF	TGTGCCAGCAGCTCTTCACTAGCCCAATTTCCCTTTGGATCCACAGATACGCAGTATTTT
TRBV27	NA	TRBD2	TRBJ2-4	CASPAGVAKNIQYF	TGTGCCAGCCCCGCGGGGGTAGCCAAAAACATTCAGTACTTC
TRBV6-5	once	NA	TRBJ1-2	CASRVAGGVGGYTF	TGTGCCAGCAGGGTCGCCGGGGGGGTCGGTGGCTACACCTTC
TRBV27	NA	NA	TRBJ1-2	CASSLGGSSGYTF	TGTGCCAGCAGTTTAGGGGGCTCTTCTGGCTACACCTTC
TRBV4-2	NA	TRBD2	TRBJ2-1	CASSQGIPHRLAGPSSYNEQFF	TGTGCCAGCAGCCAAGGAATTCCCCACCGACTAGCGGGGCCTAGCTCCTACAATGAGCAGTTCTTC
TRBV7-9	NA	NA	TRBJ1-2	CAMEQGSGYTF	TGTGCCATGGAGCAGGGGTCTGGCTACACCTTC
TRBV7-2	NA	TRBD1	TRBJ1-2	CASSLATGSGYGYTF	TGTGCCAGCAGCTTAGCGACAGGGAGCGGCTATGGCTACACCTTC
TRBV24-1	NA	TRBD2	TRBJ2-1	CATSDPSGNPNEQFF	TGTGCCACCAGTGACCCTAGCGGCAATCCCAATGAGCAGTTCTTC
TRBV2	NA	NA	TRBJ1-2	CASSEVPTAGYTF	TGTGCCAGCAGTGAAGTGCCCACAGCCGGCTACACCTTC
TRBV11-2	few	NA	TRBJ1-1	CASSSNGGSAFF	TGTGCCAGCAGCTCAAACGGGGGTTCAGCTTTCTTT
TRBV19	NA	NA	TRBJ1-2	CASSIPGGGNYGYTF	TGTGCCAGTAGTATACCCGGAGGCGGCAACTATGGCTACACCTTC
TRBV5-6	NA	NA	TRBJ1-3	CASSSSTGYSGNTIYF	TGTGCCAGCAGCTCAAGTACAGGGTACTCTGGAAACACCATATATTTT
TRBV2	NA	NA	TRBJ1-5	CASRRGGDQPQHF	TGTGCCAGCCGAAGGGGGGGAGATCAGCCCCAGCATTTT
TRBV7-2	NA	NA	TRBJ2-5	CASTSRRNLAQETQYF	TGTGCCAGCACCTCACGCAGGAATTTGGCCCAAGAGACCCAGTACTTC
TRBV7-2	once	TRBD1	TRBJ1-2	CASSYRQGMGHGYTF	TGTGCCAGCAGCTACCGACAGGGTATGGGGCATGGCTACACCTTC
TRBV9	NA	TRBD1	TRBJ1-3	CASSAGQGAGTGNTIYF	TGTGCCAGCAGCGCCGGACAGGGGGCCGGGACTGGAAACACCATATATTTT
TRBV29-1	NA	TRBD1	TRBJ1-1	CSANRGMNTEAFF	TGCAGCGCAAACAGGGGCATGAACACTGAAGCTTTCTTT
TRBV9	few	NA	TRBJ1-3	CASSVGGSSGNTIYF	TGTGCCAGCAGCGTGGGCGGGAGCTCTGGAAACACCATATATTTT
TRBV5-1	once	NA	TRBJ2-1	CASSLILEEQFF	TGCGCCAGCAGCTTGATCCTGGAGGAGCAGTTCTTC
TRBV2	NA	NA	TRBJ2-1	CASSTGFGTKDEQFF	TGTGCCAGCAGTACAGGGTTTGGCACAAAGGATGAGCAGTTCTTC
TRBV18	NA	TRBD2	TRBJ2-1	CASSGGGRLGEQFF	TGTGCCAGCTCAGGCGGGGGAAGGTTGGGTGAGCAGTTCTTC
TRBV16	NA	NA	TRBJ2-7	CASSQNQVPPYEQYF	TGTGCCAGCAGCCAGAACCAGGTTCCGCCCTACGAGCAGTACTTC
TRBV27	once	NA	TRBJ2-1	CASSATRGGGNNEQFF	TGTGCCAGCAGTGCCACCCGCGGGGGCGGTAACAATGAGCAGTTCTTC
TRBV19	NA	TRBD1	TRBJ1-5	CASSMKTGFQPQHF	TGTGCCAGTAGTATGAAGACAGGGTTTCAGCCCCAGCATTTT
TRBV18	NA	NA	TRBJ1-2	CASSLDSNYGYTF	TGTGCCAGCTCACTTGACAGCAACTATGGCTACACCTTC
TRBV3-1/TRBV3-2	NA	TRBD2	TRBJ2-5	CASSQEGMVERGTQYF	TGTGCCAGCAGCCAAGAGGGAATGGTAGAGCGGGGGACCCAGTACTTC
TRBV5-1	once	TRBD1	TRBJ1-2	CASSGTTGDGYTF	TGCGCCAGCAGCGGCACAACAGGGGATGGCTACACCTTC
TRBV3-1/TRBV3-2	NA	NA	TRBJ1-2	CASSPRVDYGYTF	TGTGCCAGCAGCCCCAGGGTCGACTATGGCTACACCTTC
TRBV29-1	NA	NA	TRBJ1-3	CSVDQGISGNTIYF	TGCAGCGTTGATCAGGGGATCTCTGGAAACACCATATATTTT
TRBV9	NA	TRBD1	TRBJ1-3	CASSGYGTGGLFSGNTIYF	TGTGCCAGCAGCGGATACGGGACAGGGGGCCTATTCTCTGGAAACACCATATATTTT
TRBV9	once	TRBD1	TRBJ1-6	CASSPANTGGDYNSPLHF	TGTGCCAGCAGCCCGGCCAATACAGGGGGGGACTATAATTCACCCCTCCACTTT
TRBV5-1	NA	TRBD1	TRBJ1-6	CASRVGQGNSPLHF	TGCGCCAGCAGGGTGGGACAGGGGAATTCACCCCTCCACTTT
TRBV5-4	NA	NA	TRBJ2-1	CASSLLQGMGNEQFF	TGTGCCAGCAGCTTGTTGCAGGGGATGGGCAATGAGCAGTTCTTC
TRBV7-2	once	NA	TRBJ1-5	CASSPGDNGNQPQHF	TGTGCCAGCAGCCCAGGGGATAATGGCAATCAGCCCCAGCATTTT
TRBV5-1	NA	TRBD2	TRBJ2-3	CASSLLPAGESDTQYF	TGCGCCAGCAGCTTGTTACCAGCGGGGGAGTCAGATACGCAGTATTTT
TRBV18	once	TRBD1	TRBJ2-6	CASSPVGPGQGKSGANVLTF	TGTGCCAGCTCACCAGTGGGGCCGGGACAGGGGAAGTCTGGGGCCAACGTCCTGACTTTC
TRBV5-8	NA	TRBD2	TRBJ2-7	CASSSPRGEGIYEQYF	TGTGCCAGCAGCTCCCCCCGGGGGGAGGGGATCTACGAGCAGTACTTC
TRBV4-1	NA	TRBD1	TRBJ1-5	CASSPQTGWNQPQHF	TGCGCCAGCAGCCCGCAGACAGGGTGGAATCAGCCCCAGCATTTT
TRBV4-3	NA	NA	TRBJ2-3	CASSHSRGLGRPDTQYF	TGCGCCAGCAGCCATTCCCGGGGTCTCGGCCGGCCGGATACGCAGTATTTT
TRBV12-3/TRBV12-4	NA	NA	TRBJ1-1	CASSLAAQGEAFF	TGTGCCAGCAGTTTAGCGGCACAGGGTGAAGCTTTCTTT
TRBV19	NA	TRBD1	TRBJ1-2	CASSRGQAHLTIPLF	TGTGCCAGTAGTAGGGGACAGGCGCACCTCACGATACCTCTCTTC
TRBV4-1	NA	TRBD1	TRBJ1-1	CASSPRDSQTEAFF	TGCGCCAGCAGCCCCCGGGACAGTCAGACCGAAGCTTTCTTT
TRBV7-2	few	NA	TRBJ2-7	CASSRTSSYEQYF	TGTGCCAGCAGCCGAACAAGCTCCTACGAGCAGTACTTC
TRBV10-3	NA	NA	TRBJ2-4	CAISESYGAGALGRNIQYF	TGTGCCATCAGTGAGTCTTATGGGGCGGGGGCTCTCGGAAGAAACATTCAGTACTTC
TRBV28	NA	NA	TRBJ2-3	CASRIYPLGSEIHTDTQYF	TGTGCCAGCAGAATTTATCCCCTGGGGAGTGAGATACACACAGATACGCAGTATTTT
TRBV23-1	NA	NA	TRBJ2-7	CASISPGGCDEQYF	TGCGCCAGCATTTCCCCCGGAGGGTGCGACGAGCAGTACTTC
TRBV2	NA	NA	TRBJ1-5	CASSDRRQGLGQPQHF	TGTGCCAGCAGTGACCGGCGGCAGGGATTGGGTCAGCCCCAGCATTTT
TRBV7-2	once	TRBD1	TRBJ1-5	CASSSYRGGNQPQHF	TGTGCCAGCAGCTCCTACAGGGGAGGCAATCAGCCCCAGCATTTT